These 9 T cell receptor beta chains were sequenced from one sample in a study of shared T cell receptors in the human thymus (dated by TCRdb to the early 2020s). Library generation was performed with the immunoSEQ multiplex PCR assay. TCRdb carries this immuneACCESS record with in-frame sequences only. Its versions omit some clonotypes, under half of them owing to an unresolved V gene in the studies checked, with the rest unexplained. The sample table holds under 700,000 clones, of which approximately 80% were seen once. The top ten hold about 0.012% of the sample. This same sample was also taken into another study, of human thymus T cells.

The material sequenced was thymocytes. Receptors originate from a boy under three years old with a congenital heart defect. Donor details come from another sample of the same person, matched by shared clones.

The chain recombines TRBV5-4 with TRBJ1-2, with TRBD1 as a possible D gene (5 bases). This CDR3 is built from 15 residues. The V and J ends lost 1 base and 0 bases respectively, with 10 bases between them. Germline loops: CDR1 SGHNT, CDR2 YYREEE (reference sequence). This chain's CDR3 is CASSLKGRSNYGYTF. The CDR3 DNA follows: TGTGCCAGCAGCTTGAAGGGGCGATCTAACTATGGCTACACCTTC. The full variable domain, in which reference TRBV5-4 and TRBJ1-2 provide the parts outside the CDR3, is ETGVTQSPTHLIKTRGQQVTLRCSSQSGHNTVSWYQQALGQGPQFIFQYYREEENGRGNFPPRFSGLQFPNYSSELNVNALELDDSALYLCASSLKGRSNYGYTFGSGTRLTVV.

This chain connects TRBV15 to TRBJ2-7; a weak D match, TRBD1 (5 bases). There are 13 residues in the CDR3. Deletions cut 6 bases from V and 3 bases from J, with 12 bases between. The germline gives CDR1 LNHNV, CDR2 YYDKDF (reference sequence). Here the CDR3 DNA reads TGTGCCACCAGTTCGGACAAGAACTACGAGCAGTACTTC. Translated, it gives CATSSDKNYEQYF.

The chain links TRBV7-9 to TRBJ2-2, with D hard to call. Germline V CDR1 and CDR2: SEHNR, FQNEAQ (reference sequence). The CDR3 is 16 residues long. V was pared by 0 bases and J by 5 bases, with 13 bases between. The CDR3 region has the DNA TGTGCCAGCAGCTTAGCGCGCCCGGGTGGGACCGGGGAGCTGTTTTTT. Residues: CASSLARPGGTGELFF.

V usage is TRBV4-2 and J usage is TRBJ2-1; TRBD2 aligns across 14 bases. Germline assignment: CDR1 LGHNA and CDR2 YNFKEQ. V lost 1 base and J lost 9; bases outside the gene matches: 11. CDR3 length equals 18 residues. The CDR3 spells CASSQVGGTSGSSCEQFF. In DNA form, the CDR3 reads TGTGCCAGCAGCCAAGTGGGGGGGACTAGCGGGAGCTCTTGTGAGCAGTTCTTC.

V gene TRBV19 combines with J gene TRBJ2-5; TRBD2 is a possible D gene (7 bases). This CDR3 contains 14 residues. The ends were cut back, 5 bases at V and 5 bases at J, with 15 bases in the middle. Germline V gene data show CDR1 as LNHDA and CDR2 as SQIVND (reference sequence). CDR3 loop: CASSAPGGWETQYF. The CDR3 nucleotides read TGTGCCAGTAGTGCTCCGGGGGGCTGGGAGACCCAGTACTTC. The variable domain in full, with the rest retrieved from reference TRBV19 and TRBJ2-5, is DGGITQSPKYLFRKEGQNVTLSCEQNLNHDAMYWYRQDPGQGLRLIYYSQIVNDFQKGDIAEGYSVSREKKESFPLTVTSAQKNPTAFYLCASSAPGGWETQYFGPGTRLLVL.

In DNA, the CDR3 is TGTGCCAGCAGCTTGCCGGGAGATACGCAGTATTTT. Residues: CASSLPGDTQYF. The rearrangement links TRBV5-8 to TRBJ2-3; D gene ambiguous. This CDR3 contains 12 residues. CDR1 SGHTS and CDR2 YDEGEE come from the germline V gene. Deletions cut 1 base from V and 5 bases from J, with 5 bases between.

This chain links TRBV11-2 with TRBJ2-5, with 8 nucleotides matching TRBD2. CDR3 length: 16 residues. CDR1 is SGHAT and CDR2 is FQNNGV in the germline V gene. Trimming cost V 5 bases and J 2 bases; bases outside gene matches: 10. The CDR3 DNA follows: TGTGCCAGCAGCCCATCACTAGCGGCAATACAAGAGACCCAGTACTTC. This encodes CASSPSLAAIQETQYF.

The chain is built from TRBV19 and TRBJ2-1, with 13 bases aligning to TRBD2. The trim removed 6 bases at V and 8 bases at J, leaving 7 bases unmatched. Germline lookup yields CDR1 LNHDA and CDR2 SQIVND (reference sequence). The CDR3 runs to 15 residues. CDR3 protein: CASSNRLAGGHEQFF. CDR3 coding DNA: TGTGCCAGTAGCAACAGACTAGCGGGAGGACATGAGCAGTTCTTC.

The V and J genes are TRBV5-4 and TRBJ2-5; maybe TRBD1 (5 bases). The V and J ends lost 4 bases and 1 base respectively, with 14 bases between them. Germline V gene data show CDR1 as SGHNT and CDR2 as YYREEE (reference sequence). The CDR3 loop spans 15 amino acids. CDR3 sequence (DNA): TGTGCCAGCAGCCCGTCGACAGTTTTCCAAGAGACCCAGTACTTC. This sequence encodes CASSPSTVFQETQYF. Together with reference TRBV5-4 and TRBJ2-5, the CDR3 gives the full variable domain: ETGVTQSPTHLIKTRGQQVTLRCSSQSGHNTVSWYQQALGQGPQFIFQYYREEENGRGNFPPRFSGLQFPNYSSELNVNALELDDSALYLCASSPSTVFQETQYFGPGTRLLVL.